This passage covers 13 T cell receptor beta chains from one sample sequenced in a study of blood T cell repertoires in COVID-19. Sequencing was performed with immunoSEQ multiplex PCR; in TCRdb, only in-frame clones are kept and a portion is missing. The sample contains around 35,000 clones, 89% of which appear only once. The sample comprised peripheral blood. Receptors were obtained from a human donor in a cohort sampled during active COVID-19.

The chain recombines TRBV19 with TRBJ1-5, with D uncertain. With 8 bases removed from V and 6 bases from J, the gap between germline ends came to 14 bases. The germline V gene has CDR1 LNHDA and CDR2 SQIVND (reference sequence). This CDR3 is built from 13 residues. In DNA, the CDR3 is TGTGCCAGTTCGGAGGTTCGGGGTCAGCCCCAGCATTTT. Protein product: CASSEVRGQPQHF. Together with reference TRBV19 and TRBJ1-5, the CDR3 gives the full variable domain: DGGITQSPKYLFRKEGQNVTLSCEQNLNHDAMYWYRQDPGQGLRLIYYSQIVNDFQKGDIAEGYSVSREKKESFPLTVTSAQKNPTAFYLCASSEVRGQPQHFGDGTRLSIL.

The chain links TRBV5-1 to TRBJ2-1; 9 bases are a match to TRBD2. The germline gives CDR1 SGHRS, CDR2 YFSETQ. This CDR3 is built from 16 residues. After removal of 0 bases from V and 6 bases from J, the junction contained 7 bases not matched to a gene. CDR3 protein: CASSLVGGRALNEQFF. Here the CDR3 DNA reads TGCGCCAGCAGCTTGGTTGGCGGGAGGGCCCTCAATGAGCAGTTCTTC.

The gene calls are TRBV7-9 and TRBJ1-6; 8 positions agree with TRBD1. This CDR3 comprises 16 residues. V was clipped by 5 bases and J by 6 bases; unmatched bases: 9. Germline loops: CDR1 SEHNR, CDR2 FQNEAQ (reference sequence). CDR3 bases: TGTGCCAGCAGCCCTCAGGGCAGGGGGCCTAATTCACCCCTCCACTTT. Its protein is CASSPQGRGPNSPLHF.

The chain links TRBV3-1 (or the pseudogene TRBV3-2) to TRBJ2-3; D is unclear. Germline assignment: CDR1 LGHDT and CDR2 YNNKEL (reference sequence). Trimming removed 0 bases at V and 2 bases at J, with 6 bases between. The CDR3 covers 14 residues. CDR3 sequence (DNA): TGTGCCAGCAGCCAAGACCCGTACACAGATACGCAGTATTTT. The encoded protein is CASSQDPYTDTQYF.

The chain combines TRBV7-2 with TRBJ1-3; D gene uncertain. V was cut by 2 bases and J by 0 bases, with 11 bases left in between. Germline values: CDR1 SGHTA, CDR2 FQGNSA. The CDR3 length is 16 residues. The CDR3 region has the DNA TGTGCCAGCAGCTTAAGTGCAGGCAACTCTGGAAACACCATATATTTT. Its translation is CASSLSAGNSGNTIYF.

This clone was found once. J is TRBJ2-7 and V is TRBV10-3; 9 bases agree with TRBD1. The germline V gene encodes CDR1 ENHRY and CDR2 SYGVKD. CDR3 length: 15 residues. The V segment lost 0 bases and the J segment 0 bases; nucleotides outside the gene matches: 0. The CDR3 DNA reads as TGTGCCATCAGTGAGTCACAGGGGGCCTCCTACGAGCAGTACTTC. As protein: CAISESQGASYEQYF.

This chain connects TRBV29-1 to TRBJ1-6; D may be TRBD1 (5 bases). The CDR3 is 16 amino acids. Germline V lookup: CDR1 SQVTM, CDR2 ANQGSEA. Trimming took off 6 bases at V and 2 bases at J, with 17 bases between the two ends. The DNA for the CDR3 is TGCAGCGTGGGGGGGGGAAAAGAGACCTATAATTCACCCCTCCACTTT. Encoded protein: CSVGGGKETYNSPLHF.

The chain's CDR3 is CASSYSISYEQYF. In DNA, the CDR3 is TGTGCCAGCAGTTACTCCATCTCCTACGAGCAGTACTTC. The V gene is TRBV6-5, the J gene TRBJ2-7; D gene ambiguous. The V gene lost 0 bases and the J gene lost 0 bases, with 3 bases spanning the gap. This CDR3 comprises 13 residues. CDR1 is MNHEY and CDR2 is SVGAGI in the germline V gene.

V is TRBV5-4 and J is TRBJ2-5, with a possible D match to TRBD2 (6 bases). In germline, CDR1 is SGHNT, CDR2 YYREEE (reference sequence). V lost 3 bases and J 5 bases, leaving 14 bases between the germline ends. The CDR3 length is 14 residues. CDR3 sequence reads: CASSSGTRGETQYF. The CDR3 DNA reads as TGTGCCAGCAGCTCCGGGACTCGGGGGGAGACCCAGTACTTC.

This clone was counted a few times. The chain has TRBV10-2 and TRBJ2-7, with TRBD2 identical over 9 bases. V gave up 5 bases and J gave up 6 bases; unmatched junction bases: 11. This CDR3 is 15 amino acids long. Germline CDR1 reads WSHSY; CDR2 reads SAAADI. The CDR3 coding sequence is TGCGCCAGCAGTCTGAGGGGCGGGGGGGCTTCCGAGCAGTACTTC. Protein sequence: CASSLRGGGASEQYF.

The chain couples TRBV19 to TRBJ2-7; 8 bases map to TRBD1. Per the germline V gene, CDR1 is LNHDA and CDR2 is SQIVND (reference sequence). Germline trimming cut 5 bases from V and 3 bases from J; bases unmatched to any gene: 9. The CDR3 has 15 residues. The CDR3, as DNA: TGTGCCAGTAGTTCGACGGACAGGGTCTTCTACGAGCAGTACTTC. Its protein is CASSSTDRVFYEQYF.

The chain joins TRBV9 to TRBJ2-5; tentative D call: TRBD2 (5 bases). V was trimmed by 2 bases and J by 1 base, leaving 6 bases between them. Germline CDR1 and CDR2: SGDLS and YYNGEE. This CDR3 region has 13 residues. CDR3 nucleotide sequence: TGTGCCAGCAGCGTTAGCGCCCAAGAGACCCAGTACTTC. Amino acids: CASSVSAQETQYF.

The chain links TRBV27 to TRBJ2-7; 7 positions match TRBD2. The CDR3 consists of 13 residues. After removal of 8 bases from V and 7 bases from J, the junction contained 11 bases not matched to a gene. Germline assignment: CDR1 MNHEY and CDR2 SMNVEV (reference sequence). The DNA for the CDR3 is TGTGCCAGCGGGAAGCGGGACCTTTTGGAGCAGTACTTC. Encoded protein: CASGKRDLLEQYF.